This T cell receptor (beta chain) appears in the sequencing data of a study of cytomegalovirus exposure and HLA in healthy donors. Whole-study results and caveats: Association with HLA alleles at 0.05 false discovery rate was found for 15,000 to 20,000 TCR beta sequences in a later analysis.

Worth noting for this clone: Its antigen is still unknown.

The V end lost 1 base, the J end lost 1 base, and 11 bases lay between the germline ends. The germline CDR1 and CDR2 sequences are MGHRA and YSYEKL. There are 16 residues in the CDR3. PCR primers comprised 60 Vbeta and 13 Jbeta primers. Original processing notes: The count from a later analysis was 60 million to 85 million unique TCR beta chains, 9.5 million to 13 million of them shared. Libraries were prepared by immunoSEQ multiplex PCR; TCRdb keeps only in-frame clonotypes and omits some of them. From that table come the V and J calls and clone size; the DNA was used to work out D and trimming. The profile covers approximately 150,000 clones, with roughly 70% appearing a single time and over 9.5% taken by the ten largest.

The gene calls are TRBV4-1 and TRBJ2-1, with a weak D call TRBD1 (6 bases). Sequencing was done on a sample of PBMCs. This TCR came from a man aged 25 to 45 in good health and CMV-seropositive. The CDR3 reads CASSQARRGSYNEQFF. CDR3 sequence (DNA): TGCGCCAGCAGCCAAGCCCGTAGGGGGTCCTACAATGAGCAGTTCTTC.